The TCR beta chain described here comes from a study of cytomegalovirus exposure and HLA in healthy donors. Study findings and constraints: A missense variant in DCLRE1C was later tied to TCR beta V- and J-gene trimming.

As to this clone: Its antigen is undetermined.

Each donor was nominally healthy when sampled (though unrecorded immune exposures were likely). Trimming stripped 4 bases from V and 3 bases from J, with 4 bases between. The CDR3 runs to 11 residues. The germline V gene encodes CDR1 SGHDN and CDR2 FVKESK. This PCR relied on a set of 60 Vbeta primers and 13 Jbeta primers. How the authors handled the data: Some 10 million of the 60 million to 80 million unique TCR beta chains counted in a later analysis were shared. Method: immunoSEQ multiplex PCR; TCRdb's copy keeps in-frame clones and lacks some. That table gives V, J and clone size, and the DNA gave D and trimming. The sample records around 130,000 clones, approximately 85% being singletons.

This TCR was sampled from a boy aged 5-17 years in good health and CMV-seronegative. The sample consisted of PBMCs. The rearrangement uses TRBV14 and TRBJ2-7, with no clear D. CDR3 in DNA: TGTGCCAGCAGCCTTTACTACGAGCAGTACTTC. Encoded protein: CASSLYYEQYF.